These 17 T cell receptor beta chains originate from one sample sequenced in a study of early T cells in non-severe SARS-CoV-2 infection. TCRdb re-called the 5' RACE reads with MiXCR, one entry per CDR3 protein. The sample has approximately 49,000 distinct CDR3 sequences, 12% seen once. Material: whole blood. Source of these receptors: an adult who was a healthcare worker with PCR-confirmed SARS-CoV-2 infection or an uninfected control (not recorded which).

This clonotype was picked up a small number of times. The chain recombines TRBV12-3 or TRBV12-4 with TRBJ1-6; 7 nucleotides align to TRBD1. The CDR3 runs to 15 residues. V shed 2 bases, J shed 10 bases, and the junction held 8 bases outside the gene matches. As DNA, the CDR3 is TGTGCCAGCAGTTTACGGACAGGAAGGAACTCACCCCTCCACTTT. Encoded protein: CASSLRTGRNSPLHF.

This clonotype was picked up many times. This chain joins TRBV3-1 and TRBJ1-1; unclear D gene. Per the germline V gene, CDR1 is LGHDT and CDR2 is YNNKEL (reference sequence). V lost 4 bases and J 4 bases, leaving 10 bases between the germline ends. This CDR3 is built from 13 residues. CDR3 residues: CASSPHFGTEAFF. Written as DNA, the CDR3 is TGTGCCAGCAGCCCCCACTTCGGCACTGAAGCTTTCTTT.

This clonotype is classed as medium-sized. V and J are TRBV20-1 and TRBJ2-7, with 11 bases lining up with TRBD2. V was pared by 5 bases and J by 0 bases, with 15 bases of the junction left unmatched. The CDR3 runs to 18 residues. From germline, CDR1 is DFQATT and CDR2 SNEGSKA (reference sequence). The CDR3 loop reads CSALVTSGSRRSSYEQYF. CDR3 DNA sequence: TGCAGTGCTTTAGTAACTAGCGGGAGTAGAAGGAGCTCCTACGAGCAGTACTTC.

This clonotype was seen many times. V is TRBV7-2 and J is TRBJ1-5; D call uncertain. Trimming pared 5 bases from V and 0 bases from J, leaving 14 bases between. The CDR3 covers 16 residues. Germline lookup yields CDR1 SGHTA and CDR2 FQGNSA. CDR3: CASSVPSTVSNQPQHF. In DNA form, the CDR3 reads TGTGCCAGCAGCGTTCCGTCAACCGTTAGCAATCAGCCCCAGCATTTT.

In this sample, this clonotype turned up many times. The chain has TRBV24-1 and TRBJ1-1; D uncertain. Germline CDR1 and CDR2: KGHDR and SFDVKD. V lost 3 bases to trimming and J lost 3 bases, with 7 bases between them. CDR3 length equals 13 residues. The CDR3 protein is CATSDVRDTEAFF. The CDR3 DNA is TGTGCCACCAGTGATGTTAGGGACACTGAAGCTTTCTTT.

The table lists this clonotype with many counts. This CDR3 is CASTHPGGKYNSPLHF. In DNA form, the CDR3 reads TGTGCCAGCACCCACCCCGGGGGCAAATATAATTCACCCCTCCACTTT. The V call is TRBV12-3 or TRBV12-4, the J call TRBJ1-6; D possibly corresponds to TRBD1 (6 bases). With 7 bases removed from V and 4 bases from J, the gap between germline ends came to 17 bases. The CDR3 is 16 residues long.

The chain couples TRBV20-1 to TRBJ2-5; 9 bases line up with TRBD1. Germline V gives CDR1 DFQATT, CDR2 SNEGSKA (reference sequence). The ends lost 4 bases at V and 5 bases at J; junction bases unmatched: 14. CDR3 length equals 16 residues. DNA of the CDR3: TGCAGTGCTATCCCGTGGTCGGGGACAGGGACGGAGACCCAGTACTTC. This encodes CSAIPWSGTGTETQYF.

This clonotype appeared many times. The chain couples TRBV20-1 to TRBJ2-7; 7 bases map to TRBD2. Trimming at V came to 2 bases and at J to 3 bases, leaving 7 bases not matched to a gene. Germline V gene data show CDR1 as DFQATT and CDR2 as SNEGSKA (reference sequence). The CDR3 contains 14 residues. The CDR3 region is CSARPVTSDYEQYF. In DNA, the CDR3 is TGCAGTGCTAGACCCGTTACTAGCGACTACGAGCAGTACTTC.

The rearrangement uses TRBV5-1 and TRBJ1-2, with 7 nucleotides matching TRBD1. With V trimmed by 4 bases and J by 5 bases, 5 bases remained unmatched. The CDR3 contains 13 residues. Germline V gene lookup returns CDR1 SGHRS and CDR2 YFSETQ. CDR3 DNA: TGCGCCAGCAGCCTGACAGGGAAGTATGGCTACACCTTC. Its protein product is CASSLTGKYGYTF.

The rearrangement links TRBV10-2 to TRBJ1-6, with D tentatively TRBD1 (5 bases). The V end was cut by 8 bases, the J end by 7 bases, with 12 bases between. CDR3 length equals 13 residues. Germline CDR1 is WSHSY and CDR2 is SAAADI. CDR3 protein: CASRDSPNSPLHF. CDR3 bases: TGCGCCAGCCGCGACAGCCCGAATTCACCCCTCCACTTT.

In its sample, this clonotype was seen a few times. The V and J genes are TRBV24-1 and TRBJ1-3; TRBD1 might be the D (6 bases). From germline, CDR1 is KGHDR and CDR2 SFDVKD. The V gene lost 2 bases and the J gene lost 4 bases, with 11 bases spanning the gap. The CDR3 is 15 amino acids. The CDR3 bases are TGTGCCACCAGTGATTCCGGACAGCTCGGAAACACCATATATTTT. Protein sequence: CATSDSGQLGNTIYF.

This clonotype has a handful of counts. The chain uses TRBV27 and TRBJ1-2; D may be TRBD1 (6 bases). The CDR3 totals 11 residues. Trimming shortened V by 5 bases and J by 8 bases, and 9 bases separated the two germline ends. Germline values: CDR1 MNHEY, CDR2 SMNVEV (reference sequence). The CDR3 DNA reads TGTGCCAGCAGTCAGGGGACCGGCTACACCTTC. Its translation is CASSQGTGYTF.

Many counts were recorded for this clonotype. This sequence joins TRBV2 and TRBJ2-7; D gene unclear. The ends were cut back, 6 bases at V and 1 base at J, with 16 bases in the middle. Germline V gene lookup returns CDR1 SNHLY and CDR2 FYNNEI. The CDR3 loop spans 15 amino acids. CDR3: CASSLDMAVSYEQYF. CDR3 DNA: TGTGCCAGCAGCCTCGACATGGCGGTTTCCTACGAGCAGTACTTC.

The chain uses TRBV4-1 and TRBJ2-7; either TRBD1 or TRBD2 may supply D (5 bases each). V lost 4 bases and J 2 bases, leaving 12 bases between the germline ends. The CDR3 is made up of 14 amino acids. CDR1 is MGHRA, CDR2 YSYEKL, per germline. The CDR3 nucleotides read TGCGCCAGCAGCCCTCGGGACCCGACCTACGAGCAGTACTTC. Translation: CASSPRDPTYEQYF.

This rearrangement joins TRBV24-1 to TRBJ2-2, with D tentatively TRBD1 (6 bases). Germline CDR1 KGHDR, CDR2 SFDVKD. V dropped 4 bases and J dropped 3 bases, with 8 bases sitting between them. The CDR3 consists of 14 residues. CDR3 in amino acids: CATSEPGDTGELFF. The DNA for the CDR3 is TGTGCCACCAGTGAACCAGGGGACACCGGGGAGCTGTTTTTT.

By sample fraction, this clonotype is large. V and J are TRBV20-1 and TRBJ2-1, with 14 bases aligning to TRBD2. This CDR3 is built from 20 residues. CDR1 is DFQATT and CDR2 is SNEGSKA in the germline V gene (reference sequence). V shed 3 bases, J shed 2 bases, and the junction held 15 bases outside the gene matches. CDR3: CSASTIPGTSGSTTYNEQFF. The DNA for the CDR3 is TGCAGTGCTAGTACTATCCCCGGGACTAGCGGGAGTACCACCTACAATGAGCAGTTCTTC.

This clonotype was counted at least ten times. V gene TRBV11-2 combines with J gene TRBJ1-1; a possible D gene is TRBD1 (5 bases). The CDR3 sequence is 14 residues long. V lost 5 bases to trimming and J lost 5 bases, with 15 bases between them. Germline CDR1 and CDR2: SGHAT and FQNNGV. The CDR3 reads CASSQGLGGTEAFF. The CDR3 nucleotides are TGTGCCAGCAGCCAAGGTCTTGGGGGTACTGAAGCTTTCTTT.